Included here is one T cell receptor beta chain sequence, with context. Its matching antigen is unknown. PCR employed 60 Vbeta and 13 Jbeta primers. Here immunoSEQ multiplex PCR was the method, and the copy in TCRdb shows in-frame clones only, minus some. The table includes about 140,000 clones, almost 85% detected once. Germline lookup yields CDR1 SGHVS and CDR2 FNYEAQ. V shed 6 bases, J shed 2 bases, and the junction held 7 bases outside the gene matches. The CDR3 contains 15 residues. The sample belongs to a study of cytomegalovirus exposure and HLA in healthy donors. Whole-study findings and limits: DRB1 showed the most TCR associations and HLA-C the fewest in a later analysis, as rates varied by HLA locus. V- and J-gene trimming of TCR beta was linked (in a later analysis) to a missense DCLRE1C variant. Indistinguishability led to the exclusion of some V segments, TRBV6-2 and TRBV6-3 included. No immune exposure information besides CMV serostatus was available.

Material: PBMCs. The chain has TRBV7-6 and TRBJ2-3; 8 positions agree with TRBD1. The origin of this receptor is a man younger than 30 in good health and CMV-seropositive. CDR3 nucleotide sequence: TGTGCCAGCAGTTTATCAGGGGGCCACACAGATACGCAGTATTTT. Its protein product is CASSLSGGHTDTQYF.